This entry describes one T cell receptor (beta chain). The antigen remains undetermined. CDR1 and CDR2 from the germline V gene are DFQATT and SNEGSKA (reference sequence). This CDR3 comprises 15 residues. Deletions cut 3 bases from V and 0 bases from J, with 14 bases between. The time point here: newly diagnosed GD, antithyroid drugs for less than 3 months. RNA extracted from PBMCs served as the sequencing template. Arm-PCR of CDR3 regions and iRepertoire HTBI primers were used to build TCR beta libraries. TCRdb re-analysed the multiplex PCR reads in MiXCR, keeping a single row per CDR3 protein. The sample lists roughly 610,000 distinct CDR3 sequences, approximately 15% occurring once. The data originate from a study of regulatory T cells in long-lasting Graves disease. Study-wide findings and caveats: Researchers reported studying only peripheral blood, not thyroid tissue.

Another study also made use of these data, one on T cells in Graves' hyperthyroidism and ophthalmopathy. As that study records: Hyperthyroidism of Graves' type that showed no ophthalmopathy progression within 18 months was stable.

V is TRBV20-1 and J is TRBJ1-1; D perhaps matches TRBD1 (5 bases). The receptor was isolated from a woman between 25 and 40 years old with Graves disease. The starting material was peripheral blood mononuclear cells (PBMCs), obtained at new diagnosis, from a patient treated with antithyroid drugs. CDR3 protein: CSASRDSSLNTEAFF. CDR3 DNA: TGCAGTGCTAGCCGGGACTCCTCCCTGAACACTGAAGCTTTCTTT.